This T cell receptor (beta chain) appears in the sequencing data of a study of blood T cell repertoires in COVID-19. The table came from immunoSEQ multiplex PCR; TCRdb's copy has only in-frame clones and leaves some out. The data contain around 250,000 clones, approximately 85% of them singletons. Living in under 30 US areas, the participants were between roughly 18 and 90 years of age. The table lists this clone with many counts. Additional DNA sequences in this sample encode the identical CDR3. The sample taken for sequencing was PBMCs or T cells enriched from blood (not recorded which). This TCR derives from a woman aged 45-65 years who had recovered from COVID-19.

In DNA form, the CDR3 reads TGTGCCAGCAGCTCAGGGGGCGTATCCTACAATGAGCAGTTCTTC. Residues: CASSSGGVSYNEQFF. J is TRBJ2-1 and V is TRBV27; 8 nucleotides match TRBD1. The ends lost 6 bases at V and 1 base at J; junction bases unmatched: 5. Germline V lookup: CDR1 MNHEY, CDR2 SMNVEV (reference sequence). The CDR3 is 15 residues long.